The source of this T cell receptor beta chain is a study of CD8+CD57+ T cells in acquired aplastic anemia. J was trimmed by 4 bases and V by 1 base; bases with no gene match: 1. Germline V gives CDR1 LNHNV, CDR2 YYDKDF (reference sequence). The CDR3 runs to 16 residues. It was genomic DNA that served as the template for profiling TCR beta VDJ and CDR3. TCRdb reprocessed the reads via MiXCR and lists one record per CDR3 protein. The table records approximately 130,000 distinct CDR3 sequences, 50% to 60% of them present only once. This clonotype was detected many times. In patients chosen for sequencing, flow cytometry had shown CD8+CD57+ cell expansion.

The clonotype comes from a human donor with aplastic anemia. The sequenced material came from sorted CD4+, CD8+, or CD8+CD57+ T cells (not recorded which) from PBMCs. The V call is TRBV15, the J call TRBJ2-5; 15 bases match TRBD2. In DNA form, the CDR3 reads TGTGCCACCAGCAGAGGGGGACTAGCGGGAGGAGAGACCCAGTACTTC. Protein sequence: CATSRGGLAGGETQYF.